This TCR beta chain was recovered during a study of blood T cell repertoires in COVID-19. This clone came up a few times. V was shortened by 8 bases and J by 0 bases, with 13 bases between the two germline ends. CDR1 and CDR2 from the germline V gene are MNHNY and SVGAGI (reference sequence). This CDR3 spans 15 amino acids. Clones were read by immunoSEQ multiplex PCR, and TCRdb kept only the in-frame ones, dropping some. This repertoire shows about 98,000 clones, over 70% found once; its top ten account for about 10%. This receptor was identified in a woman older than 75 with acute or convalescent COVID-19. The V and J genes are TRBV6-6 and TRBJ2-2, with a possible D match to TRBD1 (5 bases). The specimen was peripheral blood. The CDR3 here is CASQRRQTNTGELFF. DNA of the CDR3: TGTGCCAGCCAGAGGAGACAGACGAACACCGGGGAGCTGTTTTTT.